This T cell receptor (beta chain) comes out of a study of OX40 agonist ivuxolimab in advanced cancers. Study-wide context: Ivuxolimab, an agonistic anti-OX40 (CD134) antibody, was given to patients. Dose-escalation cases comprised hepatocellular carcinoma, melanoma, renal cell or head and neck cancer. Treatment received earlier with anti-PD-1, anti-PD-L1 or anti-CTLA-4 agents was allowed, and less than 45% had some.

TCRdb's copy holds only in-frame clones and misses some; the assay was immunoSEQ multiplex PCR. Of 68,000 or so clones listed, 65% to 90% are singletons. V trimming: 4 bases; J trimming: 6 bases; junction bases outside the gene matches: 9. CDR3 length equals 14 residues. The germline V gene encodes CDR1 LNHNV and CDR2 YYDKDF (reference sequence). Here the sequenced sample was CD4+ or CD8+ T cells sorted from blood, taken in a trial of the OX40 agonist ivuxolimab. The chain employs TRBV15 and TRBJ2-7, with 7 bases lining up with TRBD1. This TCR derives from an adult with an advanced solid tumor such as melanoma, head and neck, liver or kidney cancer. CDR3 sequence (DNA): TGTGCCACCAGCATAGACGGACGGACAGGCGAGCAGTACTTC. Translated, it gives CATSIDGRTGEQYF.